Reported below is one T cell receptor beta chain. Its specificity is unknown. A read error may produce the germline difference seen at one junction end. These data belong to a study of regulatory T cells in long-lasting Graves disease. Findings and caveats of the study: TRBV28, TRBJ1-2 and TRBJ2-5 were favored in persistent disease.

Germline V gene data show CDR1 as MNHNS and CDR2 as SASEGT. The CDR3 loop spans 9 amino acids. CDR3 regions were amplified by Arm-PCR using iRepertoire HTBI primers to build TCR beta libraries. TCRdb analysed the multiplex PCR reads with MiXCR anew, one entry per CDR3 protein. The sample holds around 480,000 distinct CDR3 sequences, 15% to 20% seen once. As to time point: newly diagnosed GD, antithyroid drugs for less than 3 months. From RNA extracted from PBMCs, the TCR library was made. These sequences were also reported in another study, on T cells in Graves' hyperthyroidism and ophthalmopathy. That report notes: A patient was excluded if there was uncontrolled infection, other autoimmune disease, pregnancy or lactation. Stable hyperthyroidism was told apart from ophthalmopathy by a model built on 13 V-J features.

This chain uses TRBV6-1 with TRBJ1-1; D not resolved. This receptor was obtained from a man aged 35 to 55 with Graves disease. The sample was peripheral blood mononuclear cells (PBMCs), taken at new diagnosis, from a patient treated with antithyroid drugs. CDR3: CASSTPAPF. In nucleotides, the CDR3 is TGTGCCAGCAGTACGCCGGCCCCCTTT.